The TCR beta chain under discussion was sequenced for a study of chemoradiotherapy in HPV16-positive cancers. Study-wide background: Functional T-cell assays on two HPV16-positive patients' cells defined candidate HPV-specific clones and common TCR motifs. Regarding the study as a whole: For HPV16-positive patients, expanding HPV-responsive T cells associated with longer recurrence-free survival. Functional assays defining HPV-specific T cells used only a couple of HPV16-positive patients. Candidate HPV-specific clones and E7-related TCR motifs grew in tumor during treatment.

As regards this clone: The antigen is undetermined.

TCRdb keeps only in-frame clones here, not all; method: immunoSEQ multiplex PCR. The table shows 11,000 to 15,000 clones, with just over 90% occurring only once. This clonotype originated in a human donor with HPV-associated anogenital cancer. The sequenced sample was blood, obtained from a patient who underwent chemoradiotherapy.

CDR3 nucleotide sequence: TGTGCCTGGAAGCGGGGGAGCTCCTACGAGCAGTACTTC. The encoded protein is CAWKRGSSYEQYF. V gene TRBV30 combines with J gene TRBJ2-7, with 8 bases fitting TRBD2. Germline-derived CDR1 and CDR2 are GTSNPN and SVGIG (reference sequence). Trimming removed 4 bases from V and 0 bases from J; junction bases left unmatched: 2. The CDR3 consists of 13 residues.